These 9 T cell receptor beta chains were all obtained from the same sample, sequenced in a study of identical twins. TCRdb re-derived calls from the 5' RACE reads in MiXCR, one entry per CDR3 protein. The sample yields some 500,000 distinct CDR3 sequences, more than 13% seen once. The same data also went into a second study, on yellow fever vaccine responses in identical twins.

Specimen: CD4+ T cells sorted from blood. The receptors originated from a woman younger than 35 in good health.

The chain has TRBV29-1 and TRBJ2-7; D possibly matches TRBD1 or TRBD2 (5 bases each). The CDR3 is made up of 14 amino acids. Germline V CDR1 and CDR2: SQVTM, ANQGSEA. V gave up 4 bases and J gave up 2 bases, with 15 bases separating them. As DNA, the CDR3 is TGCAGCGTTGTTGGGGCAGGGAGACCCTACGAGCAGTACTTC. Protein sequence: CSVVGAGRPYEQYF.

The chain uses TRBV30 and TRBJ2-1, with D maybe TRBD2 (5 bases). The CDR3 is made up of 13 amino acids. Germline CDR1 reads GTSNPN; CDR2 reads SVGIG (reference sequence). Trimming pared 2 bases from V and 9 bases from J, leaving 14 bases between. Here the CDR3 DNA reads TGTGCCTGGAGTAGAATAGCGCCCACTGAGCAGTTCTTC. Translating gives CAWSRIAPTEQFF. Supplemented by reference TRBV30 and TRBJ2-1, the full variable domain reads SQTIHQWPATLVQPVGSPLSLECTVEGTSNPNLYWYRQAAGRGLQLLFYSVGIGQISSEVPQNLSASRPQDRQFILSSKKLLLSDSGFYLCAWSRIAPTEQFFGPGTRLTVL.

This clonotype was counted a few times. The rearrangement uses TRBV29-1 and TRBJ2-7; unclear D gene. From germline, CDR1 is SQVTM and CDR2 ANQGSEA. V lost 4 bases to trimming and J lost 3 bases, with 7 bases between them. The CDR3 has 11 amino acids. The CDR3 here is CSVGVLYEQYF. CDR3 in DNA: TGCAGCGTTGGTGTCCTCTACGAGCAGTACTTC.

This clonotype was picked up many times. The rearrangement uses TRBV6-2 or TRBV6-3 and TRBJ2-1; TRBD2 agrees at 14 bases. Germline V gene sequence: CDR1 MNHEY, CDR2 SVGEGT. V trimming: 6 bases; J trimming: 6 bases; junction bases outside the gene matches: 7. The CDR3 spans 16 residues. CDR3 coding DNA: TGTGCCAGCAGGGACCCCGGGACTAGCGGGAGCAATGAGCAGTTCTTC. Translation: CASRDPGTSGSNEQFF.

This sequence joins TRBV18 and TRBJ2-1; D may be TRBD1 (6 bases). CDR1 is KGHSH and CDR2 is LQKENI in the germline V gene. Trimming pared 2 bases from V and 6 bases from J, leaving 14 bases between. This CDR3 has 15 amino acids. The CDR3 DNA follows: TGTGCCAGCTCACCAGGGGCCAGAGGGGGCAATGAGCAGTTCTTC. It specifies CASSPGARGGNEQFF.

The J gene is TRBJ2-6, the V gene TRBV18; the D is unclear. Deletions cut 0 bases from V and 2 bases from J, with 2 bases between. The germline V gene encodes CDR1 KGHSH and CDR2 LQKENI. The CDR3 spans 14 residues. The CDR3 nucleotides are TGTGCCAGCTCACCACCAACTGGGGCCAACGTCCTGACTTTC. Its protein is CASSPPTGANVLTF.

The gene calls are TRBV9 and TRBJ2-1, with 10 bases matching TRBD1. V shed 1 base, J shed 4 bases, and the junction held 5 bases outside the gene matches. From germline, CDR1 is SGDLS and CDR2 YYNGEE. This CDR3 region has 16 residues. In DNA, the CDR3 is TGTGCCAGCAGCGTATCCGGGGACAGGGGTTACAATGAGCAGTTCTTC. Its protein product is CASSVSGDRGYNEQFF.

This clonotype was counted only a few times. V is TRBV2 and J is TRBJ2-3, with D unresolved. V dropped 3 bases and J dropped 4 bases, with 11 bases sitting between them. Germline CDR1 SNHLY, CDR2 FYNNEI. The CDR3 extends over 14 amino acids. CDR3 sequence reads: CASSEWQEPDTQYF. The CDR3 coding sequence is TGTGCCAGCAGTGAGTGGCAGGAACCAGATACGCAGTATTTT.

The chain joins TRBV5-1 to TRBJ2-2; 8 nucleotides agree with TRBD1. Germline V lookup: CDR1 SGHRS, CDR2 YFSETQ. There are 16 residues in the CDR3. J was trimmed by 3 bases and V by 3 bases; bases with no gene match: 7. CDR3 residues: CASSSRTGYDTGELFF. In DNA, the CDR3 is TGCGCCAGCAGCTCCAGGACAGGGTATGACACCGGGGAGCTGTTTTTT.